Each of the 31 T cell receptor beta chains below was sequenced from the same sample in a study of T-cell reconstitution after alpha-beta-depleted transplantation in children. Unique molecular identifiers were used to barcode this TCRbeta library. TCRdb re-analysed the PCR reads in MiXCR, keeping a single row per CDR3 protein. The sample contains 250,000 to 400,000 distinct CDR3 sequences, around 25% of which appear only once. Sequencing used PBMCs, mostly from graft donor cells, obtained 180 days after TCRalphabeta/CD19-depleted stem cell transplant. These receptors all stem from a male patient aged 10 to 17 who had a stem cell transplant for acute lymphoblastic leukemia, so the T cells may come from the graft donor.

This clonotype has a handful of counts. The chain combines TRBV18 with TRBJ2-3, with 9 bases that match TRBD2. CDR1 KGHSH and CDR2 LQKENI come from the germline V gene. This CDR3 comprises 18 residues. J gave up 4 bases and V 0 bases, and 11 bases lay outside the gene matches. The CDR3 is CASSPPGGGAWLPDTQYF. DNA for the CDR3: TGTGCCAGCTCACCACCGGGCGGGGGGGCCTGGTTACCAGATACGCAGTATTTT.

CDR3 protein: CASSPGLPQETQYF. The CDR3 DNA reads TGTGCCAGTAGTCCGGGACTCCCGCAAGAGACCCAGTACTTC. The V and J genes are TRBV19 and TRBJ2-5, with TRBD2 as a possible D gene (6 bases). The CDR3 spans 14 residues. V was shortened by 5 bases and J by 2 bases, with 12 bases between the two germline ends. CDR1 and CDR2 from the germline V gene are LNHDA and SQIVND (reference sequence). Full variable domain (outside the CDR3, taken from reference TRBV19 and TRBJ2-5): DGGITQSPKYLFRKEGQNVTLSCEQNLNHDAMYWYRQDPGQGLRLIYYSQIVNDFQKGDIAEGYSVSREKKESFPLTVTSAQKNPTAFYLCASSPGLPQETQYFGPGTRLLVL.

The CDR3 DNA sequence: TGCAGTGCCCCCCGGACTAGCGGCTCCTACGAGCAGTACTTC. Translating it yields CSAPRTSGSYEQYF. The chain uses TRBV20-1 and TRBJ2-7, with 10 bases that match TRBD2. The CDR3 is made up of 14 amino acids. After removal of 6 bases from V and 0 bases from J, the junction contained 5 bases not matched to a gene. The germline V gene has CDR1 DFQATT and CDR2 SNEGSKA (reference sequence).

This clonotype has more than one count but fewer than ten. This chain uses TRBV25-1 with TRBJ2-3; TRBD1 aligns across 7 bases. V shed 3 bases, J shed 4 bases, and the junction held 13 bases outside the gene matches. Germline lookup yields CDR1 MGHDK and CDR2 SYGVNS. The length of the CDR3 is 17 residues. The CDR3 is CASSDLRRQGVADTQYF. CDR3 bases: TGTGCCAGCAGTGACCTTAGGCGGCAGGGGGTAGCAGATACGCAGTATTTT.

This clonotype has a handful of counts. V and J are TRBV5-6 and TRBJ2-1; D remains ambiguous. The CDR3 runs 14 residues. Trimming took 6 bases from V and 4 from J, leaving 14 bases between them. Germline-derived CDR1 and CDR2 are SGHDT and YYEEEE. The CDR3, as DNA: TGTGCCAGCAAGAGCCAGAGGAGATACAATGAGCAGTTCTTC. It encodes CASKSQRRYNEQFF.

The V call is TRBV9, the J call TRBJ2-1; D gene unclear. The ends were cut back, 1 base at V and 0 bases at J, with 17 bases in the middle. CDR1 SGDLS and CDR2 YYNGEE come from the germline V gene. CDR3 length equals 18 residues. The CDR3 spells CASSVTRTVFSSYNEQFF. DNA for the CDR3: TGTGCCAGCAGCGTAACCCGGACGGTCTTTAGCTCCTACAATGAGCAGTTCTTC.

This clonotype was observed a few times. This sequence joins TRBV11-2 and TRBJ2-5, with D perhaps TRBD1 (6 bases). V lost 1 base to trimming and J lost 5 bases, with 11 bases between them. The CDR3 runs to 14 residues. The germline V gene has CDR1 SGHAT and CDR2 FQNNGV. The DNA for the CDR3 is TGTGCCAGCAGCTTAGTCAGGGGTCGTGAGACCCAGTACTTC. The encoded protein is CASSLVRGRETQYF.

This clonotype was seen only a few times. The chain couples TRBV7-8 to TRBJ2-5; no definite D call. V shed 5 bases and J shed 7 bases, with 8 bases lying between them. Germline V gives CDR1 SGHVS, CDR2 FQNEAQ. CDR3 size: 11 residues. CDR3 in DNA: TGTGCCAGCAGCCAAACCGGGACCCAGTACTTC. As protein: CASSQTGTQYF.

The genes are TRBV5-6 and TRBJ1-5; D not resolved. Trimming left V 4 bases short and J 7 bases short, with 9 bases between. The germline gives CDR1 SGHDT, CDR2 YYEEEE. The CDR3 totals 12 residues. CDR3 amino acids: CASSHHSQPQHF. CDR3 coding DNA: TGTGCCAGCAGCCATCATAGCCAGCCCCAGCATTTT.

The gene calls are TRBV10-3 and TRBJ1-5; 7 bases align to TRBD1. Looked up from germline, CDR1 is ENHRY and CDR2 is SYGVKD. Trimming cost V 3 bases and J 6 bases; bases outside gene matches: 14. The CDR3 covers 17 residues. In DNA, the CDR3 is TGTGCCATCAGTGAAAAGGAGGGGGCTCGATTTCGTCAGCCCCAGCATTTT. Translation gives CAISEKEGARFRQPQHF.

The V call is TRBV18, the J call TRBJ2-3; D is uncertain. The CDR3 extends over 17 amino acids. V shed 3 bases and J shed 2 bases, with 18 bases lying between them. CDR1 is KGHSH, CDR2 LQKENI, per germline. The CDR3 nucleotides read TGTGCCAGCTCACCGCACGATCTGGGGTTCGACACAGATACGCAGTATTTT. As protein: CASSPHDLGFDTDTQYF.

The CDR3 DNA reads as TGTGCCAGCAGCATGAGACGGACCTTGAACACTGAAGCTTTCTTT. Encoded protein: CASSMRRTLNTEAFF. This chain links TRBV11-2 with TRBJ1-1; D uncertain. Germline-derived CDR1 and CDR2 are SGHAT and FQNNGV. The CDR3 covers 15 residues. V gave up 5 bases and J gave up 0 bases, with 13 bases separating them.

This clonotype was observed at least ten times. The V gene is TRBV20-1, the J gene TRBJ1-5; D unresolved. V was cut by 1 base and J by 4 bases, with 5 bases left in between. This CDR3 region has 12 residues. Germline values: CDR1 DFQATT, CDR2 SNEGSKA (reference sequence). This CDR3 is CSARGGNQPQHF. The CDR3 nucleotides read TGCAGTGCTAGAGGGGGAAATCAGCCCCAGCATTTT.

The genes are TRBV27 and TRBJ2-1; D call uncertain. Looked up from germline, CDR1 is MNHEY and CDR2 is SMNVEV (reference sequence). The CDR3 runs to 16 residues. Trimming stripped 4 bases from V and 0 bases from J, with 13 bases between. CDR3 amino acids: CASSSIRASSYNEQFF. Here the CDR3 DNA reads TGTGCCAGCAGTTCCATTCGTGCCTCCTCCTACAATGAGCAGTTCTTC.

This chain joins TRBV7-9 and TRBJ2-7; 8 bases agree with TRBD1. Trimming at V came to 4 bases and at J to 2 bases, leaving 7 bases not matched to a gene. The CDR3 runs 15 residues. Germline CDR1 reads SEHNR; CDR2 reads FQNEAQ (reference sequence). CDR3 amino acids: CASSSRDRPTYEQYF. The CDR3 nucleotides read TGTGCCAGCAGCTCCCGGGACAGGCCAACCTACGAGCAGTACTTC.

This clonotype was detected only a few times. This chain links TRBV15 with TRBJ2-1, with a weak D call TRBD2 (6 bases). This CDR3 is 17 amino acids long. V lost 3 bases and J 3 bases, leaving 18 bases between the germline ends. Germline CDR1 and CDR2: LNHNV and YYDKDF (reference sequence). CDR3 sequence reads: CATSSGATRPYYNEQFF. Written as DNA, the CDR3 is TGTGCCACCAGCAGTGGGGCGACTAGGCCCTACTACAATGAGCAGTTCTTC. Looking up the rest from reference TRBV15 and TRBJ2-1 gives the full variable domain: DAMVIQNPRYQVTQFGKPVTLSCSQTLNHNVMYWYQQKSSQAPKLLFHYYDKDFNNEADTPDNFQSRRPNTSFCFLDIRSPGLGDTAMYLCATSSGATRPYYNEQFFGPGTRLTVL.

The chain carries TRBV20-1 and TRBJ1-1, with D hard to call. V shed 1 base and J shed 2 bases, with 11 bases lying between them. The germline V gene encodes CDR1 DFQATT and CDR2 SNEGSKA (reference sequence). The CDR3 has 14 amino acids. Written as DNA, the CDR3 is TGCAGTGCTAGAGCCGGACCGTTAAACACTGAAGCTTTCTTT. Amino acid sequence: CSARAGPLNTEAFF.

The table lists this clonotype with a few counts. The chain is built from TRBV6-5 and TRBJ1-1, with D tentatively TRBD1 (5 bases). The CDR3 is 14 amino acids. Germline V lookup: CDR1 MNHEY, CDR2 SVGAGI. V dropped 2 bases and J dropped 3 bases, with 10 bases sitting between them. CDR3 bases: TGTGCCAGCAGTTACCCCAGGGATGACACTGAAGCTTTCTTT. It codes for CASSYPRDDTEAFF.

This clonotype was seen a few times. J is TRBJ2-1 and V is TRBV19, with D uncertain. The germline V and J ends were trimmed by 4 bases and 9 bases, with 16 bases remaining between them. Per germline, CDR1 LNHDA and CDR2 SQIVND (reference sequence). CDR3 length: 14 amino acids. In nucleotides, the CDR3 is TGTGCCAGTAGTAGAGGTCTAGGGCTCAGTGAGCAGTTCTTC. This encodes CASSRGLGLSEQFF. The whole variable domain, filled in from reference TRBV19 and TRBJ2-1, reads DGGITQSPKYLFRKEGQNVTLSCEQNLNHDAMYWYRQDPGQGLRLIYYSQIVNDFQKGDIAEGYSVSREKKESFPLTVTSAQKNPTAFYLCASSRGLGLSEQFFGPGTRLTVL.

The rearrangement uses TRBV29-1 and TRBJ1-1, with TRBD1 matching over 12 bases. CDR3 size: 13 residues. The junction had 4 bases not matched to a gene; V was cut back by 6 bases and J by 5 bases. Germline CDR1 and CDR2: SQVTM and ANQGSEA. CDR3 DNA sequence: TGCAGCGTAGCGGGACAGGGGGCTACTGAAGCTTTCTTT. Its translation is CSVAGQGATEAFF.

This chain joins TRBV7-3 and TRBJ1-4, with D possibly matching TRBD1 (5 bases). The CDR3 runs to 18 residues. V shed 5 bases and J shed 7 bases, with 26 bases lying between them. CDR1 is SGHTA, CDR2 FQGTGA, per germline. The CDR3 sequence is CASSPNKGKALSSEKLFF. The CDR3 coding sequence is TGTGCCAGCAGCCCAAATAAGGGGAAGGCCCTCTCATCTGAAAAACTGTTTTTT.

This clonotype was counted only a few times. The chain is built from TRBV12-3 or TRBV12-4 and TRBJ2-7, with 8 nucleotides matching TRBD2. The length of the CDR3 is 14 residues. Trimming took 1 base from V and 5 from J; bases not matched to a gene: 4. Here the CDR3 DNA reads TGTGCCAGCAGTTTAGAGGGGACTAGTGACGAGCAGTACTTC. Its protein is CASSLEGTSDEQYF.

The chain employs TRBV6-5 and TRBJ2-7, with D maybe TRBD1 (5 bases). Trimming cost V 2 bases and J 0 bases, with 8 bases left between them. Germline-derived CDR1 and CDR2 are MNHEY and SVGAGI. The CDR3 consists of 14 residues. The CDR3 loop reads CASSYDRASYEQYF. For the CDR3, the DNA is TGTGCCAGCAGTTACGACAGAGCCTCCTACGAGCAGTACTTC.

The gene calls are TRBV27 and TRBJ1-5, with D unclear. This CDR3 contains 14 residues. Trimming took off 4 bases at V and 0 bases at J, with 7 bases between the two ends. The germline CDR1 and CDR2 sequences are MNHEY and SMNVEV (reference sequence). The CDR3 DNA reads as TGTGCCAGCAGTTCAGATTATAGCAATCAGCCCCAGCATTTT. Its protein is CASSSDYSNQPQHF.

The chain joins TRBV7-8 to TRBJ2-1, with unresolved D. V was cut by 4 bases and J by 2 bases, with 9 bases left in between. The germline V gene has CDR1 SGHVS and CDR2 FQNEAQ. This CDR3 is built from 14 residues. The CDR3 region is CASSWGGAYNEQFF. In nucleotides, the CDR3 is TGTGCCAGCAGCTGGGGTGGCGCCTACAATGAGCAGTTCTTC.

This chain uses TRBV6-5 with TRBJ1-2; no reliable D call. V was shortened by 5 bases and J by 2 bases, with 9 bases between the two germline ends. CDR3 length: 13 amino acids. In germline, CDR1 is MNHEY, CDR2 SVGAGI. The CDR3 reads CASSKTANYGYTF. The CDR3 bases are TGTGCCAGCAGTAAGACCGCAAACTATGGCTACACCTTC.

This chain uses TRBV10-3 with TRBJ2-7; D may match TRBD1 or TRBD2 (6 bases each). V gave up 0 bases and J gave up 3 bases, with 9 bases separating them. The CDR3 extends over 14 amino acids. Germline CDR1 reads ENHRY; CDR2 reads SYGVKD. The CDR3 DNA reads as TGTGCCATCAGTGAGTCGGGGGGCGGCTACGAGCAGTACTTC. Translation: CAISESGGGYEQYF.

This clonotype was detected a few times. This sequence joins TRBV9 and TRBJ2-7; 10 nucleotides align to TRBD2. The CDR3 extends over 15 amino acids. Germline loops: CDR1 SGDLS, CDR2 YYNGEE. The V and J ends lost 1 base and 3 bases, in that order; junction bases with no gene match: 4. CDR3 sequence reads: CASSVTSGEYYEQYF. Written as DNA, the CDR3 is TGTGCCAGCAGCGTAACTAGCGGGGAATACTACGAGCAGTACTTC.

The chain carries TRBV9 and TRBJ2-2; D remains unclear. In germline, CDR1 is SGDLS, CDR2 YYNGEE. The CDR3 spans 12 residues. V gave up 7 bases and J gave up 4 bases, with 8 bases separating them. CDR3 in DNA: TGTGCCAGCCAAGACCTCACCGGGGAGCTGTTTTTT. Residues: CASQDLTGELFF.

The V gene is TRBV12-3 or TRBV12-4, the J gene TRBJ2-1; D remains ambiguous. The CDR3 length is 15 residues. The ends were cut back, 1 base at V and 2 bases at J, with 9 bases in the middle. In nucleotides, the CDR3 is TGTGCCAGCAGTTTAGGGGTTAGCACCTACAATGAGCAGTTCTTC. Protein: CASSLGVSTYNEQFF.

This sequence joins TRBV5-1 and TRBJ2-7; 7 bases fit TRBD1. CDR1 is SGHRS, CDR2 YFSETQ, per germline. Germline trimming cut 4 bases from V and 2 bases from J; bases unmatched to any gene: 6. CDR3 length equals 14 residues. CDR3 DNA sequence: TGCGCCAGCAGCAGGGGACAGACCACCTACGAGCAGTACTTC. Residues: CASSRGQTTYEQYF.